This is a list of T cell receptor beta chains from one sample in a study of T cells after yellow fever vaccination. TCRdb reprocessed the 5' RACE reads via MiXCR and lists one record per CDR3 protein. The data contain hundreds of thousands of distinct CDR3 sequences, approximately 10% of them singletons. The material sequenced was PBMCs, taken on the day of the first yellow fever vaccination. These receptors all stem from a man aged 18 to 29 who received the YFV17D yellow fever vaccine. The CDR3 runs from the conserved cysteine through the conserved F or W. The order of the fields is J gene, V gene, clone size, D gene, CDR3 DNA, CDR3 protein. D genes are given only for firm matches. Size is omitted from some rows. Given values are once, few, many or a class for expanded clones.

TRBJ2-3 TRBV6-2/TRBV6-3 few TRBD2 TGTGCCAGCAGTCATAGCGGGGGGGCAGATACGCAGTATTTT CASSHSGGADTQYF
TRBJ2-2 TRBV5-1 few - TGCGCCAGCAGCCCTTGGGGGGGCGCGGACACCGGGGAGCTGTTTTTT CASSPWGGADTGELFF
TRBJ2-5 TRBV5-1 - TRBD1 TGCGCCAGCAGCGAAGACAGGGTGGAGTGGGCCCAGTACTTC CASSEDRVEWAQYF
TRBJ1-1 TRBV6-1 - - TGTGCCAGCAGTGACTGGGGACGGGACACTGAAGCTTTCTTT CASSDWGRDTEAFF
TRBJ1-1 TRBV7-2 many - TGTGCCAGCAGCTTAGGGGGACATATGAACACTGAAGCTTTCTTT CASSLGGHMNTEAFF
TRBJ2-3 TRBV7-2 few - TGTGCCAGCAGCTTAGTTCCTACGCAGTATTTT CASSLVPTQYF
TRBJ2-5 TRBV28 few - TGTGCCAGCAGTTTAGGAGGGACAGCCCAGTACTTC CASSLGGTAQYF
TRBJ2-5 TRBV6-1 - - TGTGCCAGCAGTCTAGGGGGGGACGCCCTGGCCCAGTACTTC CASSLGGDALAQYF
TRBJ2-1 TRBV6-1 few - TGTGCCAGCAGGAAGGGACGCCTAAGCTCCTACAATGAGCAGTTCTTC CASRKGRLSSYNEQFF
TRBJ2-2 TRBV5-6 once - TGTGCCAGCAGCTCCGGGCAGCCCGGGTACACCGGGGAGCTGTTTTTT CASSSGQPGYTGELFF
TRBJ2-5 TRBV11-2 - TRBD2 TGTGCCAGCCAGGGACTAGCGGGGCAAGAGACCCAGTACTTC CASQGLAGQETQYF
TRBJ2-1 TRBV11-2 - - TGTGCCAGCAGCTTAGAGATCTGGGATGAGCAGTTCTTC CASSLEIWDEQFF
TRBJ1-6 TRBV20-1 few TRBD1 TGCAGTGCTCCTTCGACAGGGTTAAGGCAATCGCCCCTCCACTTT CSAPSTGLRQSPLHF
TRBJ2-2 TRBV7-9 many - TGTGCCAGCAGCTTAACGTCTGGGGAGCTGTTTTTT CASSLTSGELFF
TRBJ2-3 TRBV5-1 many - TGCGCCAGCAGCTTAAGAGGGAATTATCCAGATACGCAGTATTTT CASSLRGNYPDTQYF
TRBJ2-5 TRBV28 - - TGTGCCAGCAGTCCCGGAGCTCGTTTGACCCAGTACTTC CASSPGARLTQYF
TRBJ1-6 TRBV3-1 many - TGTGCCAGCAGCCAAGACTACAGGTCACCCCTCCACTTT CASSQDYRSPLHF
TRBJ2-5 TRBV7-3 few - TGTGCCAGCAGCTTAACGTGGGGAGAGACCCAGTACTTC CASSLTWGETQYF
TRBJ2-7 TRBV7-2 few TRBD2 TGTGCCAGCAGTCGGACTAGCGGGGCCTCCTACGAGCAGTACTTC CASSRTSGASYEQYF
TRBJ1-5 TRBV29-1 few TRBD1 TGCAGCGCGACGGACGGACAGGGGCATCAGCCCCAGCATTTT CSATDGQGHQPQHF
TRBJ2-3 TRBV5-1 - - TGCGCCAGCAGTCCCGACACGATACTCACAGATACGCAGTATTTT CASSPDTILTDTQYF
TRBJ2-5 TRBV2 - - TGTGCCAGCAGGTCGATGACAGTCCAAGAGACCCAGTACTTC CASRSMTVQETQYF
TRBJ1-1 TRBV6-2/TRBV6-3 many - TGTGCCAGCAGTTACGGGGAGGACACTGAAGCTTTCTTT CASSYGEDTEAFF